The subject of this entry is one TCR beta chain. These data originate in a study of blood T cell repertoires in COVID-19. Turning to the study itself: Sources were T cells, B-cell-depleted T cells, or PBMCs; the material itself was cDNA or gDNA.

Trimming pared 6 bases from V and 1 base from J, leaving 19 bases between. Germline lookup yields CDR1 MNHNY and CDR2 SVGAGI (reference sequence). This CDR3 has 16 residues. Study processing details: Cell counts per sample came from amplifying reference gene primers. This table comes from immunoSEQ multiplex PCR, and its TCRdb copy is limited to in-frame clones, with some not included. The V and J calls and the clone size are those of that table, but D and trimming were determined from the DNA. This sample yields about 260,000 clones, of which 86% are seen a single time; around 8.8% belongs to the top ten.

The clonotype was recovered from a middle-aged man with active or convalescent COVID-19. The rearrangement joins TRBV6-6 to TRBJ2-7; D may be TRBD2 (6 bases). Sequencing was performed on peripheral blood. The CDR3 DNA reads as TGTGCCAGCAGGGGGAGTGGAGGGTTTAGGTCCTACGAGCAGTACTTC. Its translation: CASRGSGGFRSYEQYF.